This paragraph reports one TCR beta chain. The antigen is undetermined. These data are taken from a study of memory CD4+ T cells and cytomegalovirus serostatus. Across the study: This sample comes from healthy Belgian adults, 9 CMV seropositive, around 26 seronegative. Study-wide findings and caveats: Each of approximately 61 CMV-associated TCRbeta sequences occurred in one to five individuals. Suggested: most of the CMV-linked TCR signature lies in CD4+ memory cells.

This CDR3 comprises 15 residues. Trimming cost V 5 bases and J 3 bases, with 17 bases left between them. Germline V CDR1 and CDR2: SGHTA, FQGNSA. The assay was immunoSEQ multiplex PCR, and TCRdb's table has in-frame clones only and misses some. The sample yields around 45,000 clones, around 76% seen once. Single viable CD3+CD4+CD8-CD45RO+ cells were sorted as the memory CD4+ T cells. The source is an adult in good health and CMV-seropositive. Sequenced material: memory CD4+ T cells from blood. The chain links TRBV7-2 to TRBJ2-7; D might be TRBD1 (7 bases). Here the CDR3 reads CASSHRQGGFYEQYF. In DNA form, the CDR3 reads TGTGCCAGCAGCCACCGACAGGGAGGCTTCTACGAGCAGTACTTC.